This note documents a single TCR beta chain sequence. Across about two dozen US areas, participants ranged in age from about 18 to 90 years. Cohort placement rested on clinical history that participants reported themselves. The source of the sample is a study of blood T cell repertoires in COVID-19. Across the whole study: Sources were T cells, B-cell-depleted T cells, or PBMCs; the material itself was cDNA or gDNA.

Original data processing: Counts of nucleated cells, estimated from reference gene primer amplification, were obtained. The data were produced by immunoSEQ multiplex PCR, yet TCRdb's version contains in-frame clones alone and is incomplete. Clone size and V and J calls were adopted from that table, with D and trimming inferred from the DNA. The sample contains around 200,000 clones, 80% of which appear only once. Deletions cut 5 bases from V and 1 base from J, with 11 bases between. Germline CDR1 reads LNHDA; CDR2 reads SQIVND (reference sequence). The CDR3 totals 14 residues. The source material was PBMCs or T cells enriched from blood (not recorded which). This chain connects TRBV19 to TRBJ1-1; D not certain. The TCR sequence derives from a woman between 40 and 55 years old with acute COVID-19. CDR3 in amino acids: CASSASTANTEAFF. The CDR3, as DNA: TGTGCCAGTAGTGCCAGCACAGCGAACACTGAAGCTTTCTTT.